One sample yielded the 5 T cell receptor beta chains listed below, sequenced in a study of blood T cells in healthy people across ages. With a J-beta primer mix and a sample-barcoded 5' primer, a second PCR ran about 6 to 11 cycles. One entry per CDR3 protein, called by TCRdb with MiXCR from the 5' RACE reads. This sample has around 1,000,000 distinct CDR3 sequences, with about 25% found just once. The data also belong to a second study, concerning T cells of mothers and their children.

The material sequenced was blood. The receptors were sampled from a girl between 2 and 10 years old in good health.

A few counts support this clonotype. This chain joins TRBV11-1 and TRBJ1-4; D gene ambiguous. V dropped 4 bases and J dropped 5 bases, with 14 bases sitting between them. The CDR3 loop spans 15 amino acids. Germline CDR1 and CDR2: SGHAT and FQDESV (reference sequence). Written as DNA, the CDR3 is TGTGCCAGCAGCTCCTCGACGGCGAGGAATGAAAAACTGTTTTTT. This gives the protein CASSSSTARNEKLFF.

The CDR3 spells CASSQEPRSAQYF. Here the CDR3 DNA reads TGTGCCAGCAGCCAAGAGCCTCGGTCGGCCCAGTACTTC. The chain recombines TRBV14 with TRBJ2-5; D is unclear. This CDR3 spans 13 amino acids. CDR1 and CDR2 from the germline V gene are SGHDN and FVKESK. V gave up 0 bases and J gave up 9 bases, with 11 bases separating them.

The chain employs TRBV4-2 and TRBJ2-1; D remains unclear. TRBJ2-5 explains the end of the DNA better; the J call may be wrong. Per germline, CDR1 LGHNA and CDR2 YNFKEQ. The CDR3 runs to 14 residues. The CDR3 region has the DNA TGTGCCAGCAGCCAAGACCCTCGATTGGGGACCCAGTACTTC. Its translation: CASSQDPRLGTQYF.

V and J are TRBV15 and TRBJ2-5; maybe TRBD2 (6 bases). The J call may be in error: the DNA end matches TRBJ2-1 better. Germline V lookup: CDR1 LNHNV, CDR2 YYDKDF (reference sequence). CDR3 size: 17 residues. CDR3 sequence: CATSRDPQMRGYNEQFF. The CDR3 bases are TGTGCCACCAGCAGAGATCCCCAAATGCGGGGATACAATGAGCAGTTCTTC.

This clonotype was counted a few times. No conserved phenylalanine or tryptophan ends this CDR3, so it is likely a read error. The V gene is TRBV18, the J gene TRBJ1-1; D ambiguous. Looked up from germline, CDR1 is KGHSH and CDR2 is LQKENI. V was trimmed by 3 bases and J by 1 base, leaving 12 bases between them. The CDR3 is made up of 15 amino acids. The CDR3 sequence is CASSPVWVTNTEAFL. DNA of the CDR3: TGTGCCAGCTCACCTGTCTGGGTCACGAACACTGAAGCTTTCCTT.